Below are 8 T cell receptor beta chains sequenced from a single sample in a study of shared clonotypes between healthy human individuals. Clones were sequenced by immunoSEQ multiplex PCR, and TCRdb holds only the in-frame ones, with some missing. Of approximately 2.3 million clones listed, 85% to 95% were seen once; the top ten hold 0.35% to 0.5%. Material for sequencing was naive CD4+ T cells from PBMCs. As to subset: CD45RA+ positively selected. The receptors were gathered from a young man in good health. Some clones in this sample may be carry-over from other donors' samples.

The chain uses TRBV9 and TRBJ2-1; D uncertain. V lost 2 bases and J lost 5, with 8 bases in between. CDR1 and CDR2 from the germline V gene are SGDLS and YYNGEE. The CDR3 totals 13 residues. CDR3 DNA: TGTGCCAGCAGCGTCATGCCCGACAATGAGCAGTTCTTC. Amino acids: CASSVMPDNEQFF. The full variable domain, completed using reference TRBV9 and TRBJ2-1, is DSGVTQTPKHLITATGQRVTLRCSPRSGDLSVYWYQQSLDQGLQFLIQYYNGEERAKGNILERFSAQQFPDLHSELNLSSLELGDSALYFCASSVMPDNEQFFGPGTRLTVL.

This chain connects TRBV19 to TRBJ2-1; 7 positions agree with TRBD2. The CDR3 is 16 amino acids. V lost 3 bases, J lost 7 bases, and 12 bases stayed unmatched. Germline CDR1 is LNHDA and CDR2 is SQIVND (reference sequence). The CDR3: CASSIPTAGVRNEQFF. In nucleotides, the CDR3 is TGTGCCAGTAGTATTCCCACTGCGGGAGTAAGGAATGAGCAGTTCTTC.

The chain has TRBV6-5 and TRBJ2-3; tentative D call: TRBD1 (6 bases). V lost 0 bases to trimming and J lost 5 bases, with 15 bases between them. The CDR3 extends over 16 amino acids. Germline V lookup: CDR1 MNHEY, CDR2 SVGAGI. As DNA, the CDR3 is TGTGCCAGCAGTTACTCGGACCTCAGGGGAAGAGATACGCAGTATTTT. This gives the protein CASSYSDLRGRDTQYF.

This rearrangement joins TRBV28 to TRBJ2-1; 11 positions match TRBD2. This CDR3 spans 16 amino acids. Germline CDR1 and CDR2: MDHEN and SYDVKM. J was trimmed by 0 bases and V by 7 bases; bases with no gene match: 5. In DNA form, the CDR3 reads TGTGCCAGCAAGGGACTAGCGGCAAACTCCTACAATGAGCAGTTCTTC. Its translation is CASKGLAANSYNEQFF.

The genes are TRBV28 and TRBJ2-3; a weak D match, TRBD2 (5 bases). V dropped 5 bases and J dropped 4 bases, with 7 bases sitting between them. This CDR3 spans 12 amino acids. Germline values: CDR1 MDHEN, CDR2 SYDVKM. The CDR3 region has the DNA TGTGCCAGCAGTACTAGTTCAGATACGCAGTATTTT. This codes for CASSTSSDTQYF.

Points on this clone: Other nucleotide sequences from this sample produce the same CDR3. The CDR3 loop is CASSQETGYEQYF. The CDR3 DNA sequence: TGCGCCAGCAGCCAAGAAACCGGCTACGAGCAGTACTTC. The rearrangement uses TRBV4-3 and TRBJ2-7; D gene unclear. CDR3 length: 13 residues. Germline-derived CDR1 and CDR2 are LGHNA and YSLEER. Trimming removed 0 bases from V and 3 bases from J, with 6 bases in between.

This chain links TRBV5-1 with TRBJ1-1; D remains unclear. CDR3 length: 14 residues. The germline gives CDR1 SGHRS, CDR2 YFSETQ. Between the trimmed V and J ends, which lost 4 bases and 5 bases, there was a span of 15 bases. The CDR3 coding sequence is TGCGCCAGCAGCCTCCATGGACCTGTGACTGAAGCTTTCTTT. Translation: CASSLHGPVTEAFF.

The V call is TRBV5-1, the J call TRBJ1-4; no reliable D call. The germline V gene has CDR1 SGHRS and CDR2 YFSETQ. The CDR3 loop spans 15 amino acids. The V gene lost 4 bases and the J gene lost 5 bases, with 15 bases spanning the gap. This CDR3 reads CASSRSEGANEKLFF. The CDR3, as DNA: TGCGCCAGCAGCAGATCCGAGGGTGCCAATGAAAAACTGTTTTTT.